The present entry profiles one T cell receptor (beta chain) with its context. Its antigen is not known. The data belong to a study of cytomegalovirus exposure and HLA in healthy donors. General study findings and limits: Reportedly, fewer N-insertions than the approximately 680-donor mean appeared in an Asian-associated ancestry cluster in a later analysis. In a later analysis, V- and J-gene trimming of beta chains associated with a DCLRE1C missense variant, replicated independently.

CDR3 size: 16 residues. Germline CDR1 SGDLS, CDR2 YYNGEE. Trimming at V came to 0 bases and at J to 8 bases, leaving 9 bases not matched to a gene. Primers for the PCR totalled 60 Vbeta and 13 Jbeta. Profiled with immunoSEQ multiplex PCR; TCRdb holds only in-frame clones, not every one. The data show fewer than 100,000 clones, with over 65% seen just once and around 0.74% held by the top ten. Material: PBMCs. This rearrangement joins TRBV9 to TRBJ2-1, with 9 positions matching TRBD2. This clonotype was obtained from a woman aged 55 to 70 in good health and CMV-seronegative. CDR3 region: CASSVAGGGAGDEQFF. For the CDR3, the DNA is TGTGCCAGCAGCGTAGCCGGCGGGGGGGCCGGGGATGAGCAGTTCTTC.